The present T cell receptor (beta chain) was sequenced within a study of beta chain features in type 1 diabetes. Expressed TCRB transcripts were sequenced after all isolated RNA was converted to cDNA. Using immunoSEQ multiplex PCR, the repertoire was profiled, and TCRdb retains in-frame clones only, with some absent. The sample has roughly 300,000 clones, 13% to 15% seen once. For this clone: Its antigen remains unknown. The DNA is omitted, as the CDR3 cannot be located on it reliably, and the CDR3 follows TCRdb's listing.

The CDR3 totals 16 residues, both ends included. The study's findings and limits: The naive, central memory and Treg TCRB repertoires looked more alike in patients than they did in healthy donors. An over-representation of cells with high TCR expression could result from cDNA sequencing.

The specimen was central memory CD4+ T cells from blood. The receptor comes from a man aged 25 to 45 in good health. The rearrangement links TRBV23-1 to TRBJ1-4. TRBV23-1 is reported as an ORF; its role is uncertain. The chain's CDR3 is CASSQFPGPLMKNCFF.